The 5 T cell receptor beta chains in this list originate from one sample, sequenced in a study of cytomegalovirus exposure and HLA in healthy donors. The primer mix had 60 Vbeta and 13 Jbeta primers. Libraries were prepared by immunoSEQ multiplex PCR; TCRdb keeps only in-frame clonotypes and omits some of them. The top ten clones hold about 2.6% of a sample with around 130,000 clones, about two thirds of them seen once. The sequencing sample was made of PBMCs. The source is a human donor in good health.

V gene TRBV27 combines with J gene TRBJ2-7, with TRBD2 identical over 11 bases. CDR3 size: 13 residues. V trimming: 11 bases; J trimming: 1 base; junction bases outside the gene matches: 4. The germline V gene encodes CDR1 MNHEY and CDR2 SMNVEV (reference sequence). In nucleotides, the CDR3 is TGTGCCGTCGGGACTAGCGGTTCCTACGAGCAGTACTTC. Translation: CAVGTSGSYEQYF.

V is TRBV28 and J is TRBJ1-2, with no clear D. The germline V gene has CDR1 MDHEN and CDR2 SYDVKM. The CDR3 is made up of 16 amino acids. Trimming pared 6 bases from V and 4 bases from J, leaving 21 bases between. CDR3 residues: CASSPSWVLGSYGYTF. As DNA, the CDR3 is TGTGCCAGCAGCCCGTCATGGGTCCTAGGATCCTATGGCTACACCTTC.

With respect to this clone: A junction end diverges from the germline sequence, so it may reflect a read error. The gene calls are TRBV7-7 and TRBJ2-2, with 10 nucleotides matching TRBD1. CDR1 and CDR2 (germline): SSHAT, FNYEAQ (reference sequence). This CDR3 spans 15 amino acids. The CDR3 loop is CASSFDRGQNGKLFF. The CDR3 nucleotides read TGTGCTAGCAGCTTCGACAGGGGGCAAAACGGGAAGCTGTTTTTT. The entire variable domain, with the rest obtained from reference TRBV7-7 and TRBJ2-2, is as follows: GAGVSQSPRYKVTKRGQDVTLRCDPISSHATLYWYQQALGQGPEFLTYFNYEAQPDKSGLPSDRFSAERPEGSISTLTIQRTEQRDSAMYRCASSFDRGQNGKLFFGEGSRLTVL.

The chain is built from TRBV4-2 and TRBJ2-7; D ambiguous. With 3 bases removed from V and 2 bases from J, the gap between germline ends came to 11 bases. CDR1 is LGHNA, CDR2 YNFKEQ, per germline. CDR3 size: 14 residues. The DNA of the CDR3 is TGTGCCAGCAGCCAGGCAGGAAGTCCCTACGAGCAGTACTTC. Protein product: CASSQAGSPYEQYF.

For this clone: Other nucleotide sequences in the sample specify the same CDR3. The rearrangement uses TRBV10-2 and TRBJ1-5, with D perhaps matching TRBD1 (5 bases). Looked up from germline, CDR1 is WSHSY and CDR2 is SAAADI. This CDR3 region has 16 residues. V shed 5 bases and J shed 1 base, with 15 bases lying between them. CDR3 sequence (DNA): TGCGCCAGCAGTCTGACAGCCCCCGGGAGCAATCAGCCCCAGCATTTT. Translation gives CASSLTAPGSNQPQHF.